A selection of T cell receptor beta chains follows, all from one sample in a study of cytomegalovirus exposure and HLA in healthy donors. Generated by immunoSEQ multiplex PCR, the TCRdb table keeps only in-frame clones and is missing some. The data hold 200,000 to 250,000 clones, with roughly 78% observed a single time. Sequenced input: PBMCs. Receptors originate from a boy aged 5-17 years in good health and CMV-seronegative. The CDR3 runs from the conserved cysteine through the conserved F or W. The order of the fields is clone size, D gene, CDR3 length, V gene, J gene, CDR3 DNA, CDR3 protein. D genes are given only for firm matches. The size of a clone is reported for some rows only, either as once, few or many, or as a class for expanded clones.

clone size: .
D gene: .
CDR3 length: 15
V gene: TRBV5-1
J gene: TRBJ1-1
CDR3 DNA: TGCGCCAGCAGCTTGGACCAGGGATTGGACACTGAAGCTTTCTTT
CDR3 protein: CASSLDQGLDTEAFF

clone size: once
D gene: TRBD2
CDR3 length: 15
V gene: TRBV6-1
J gene: TRBJ2-7
CDR3 DNA: TGTGCCAGCAGCCCCCGGCGGGAGGTGCCCTACGAGCAGTACTTC
CDR3 protein: CASSPRREVPYEQYF

clone size: .
D gene: TRBD2
CDR3 length: 17
V gene: TRBV11-3
J gene: TRBJ2-5
CDR3 DNA: TGTGCCAGCAGCGAACTTACTAGCGGGTATAGACAAGAGACCCAGTACTTC
CDR3 protein: CASSELTSGYRQETQYF

clone size: .
D gene: .
CDR3 length: 12
V gene: TRBV29-1
J gene: TRBJ2-3
CDR3 DNA: TGCAGCGTTCCGACAGGGCGGGGTACGCAGTATTTT
CDR3 protein: CSVPTGRGTQYF

clone size: .
D gene: .
CDR3 length: 15
V gene: TRBV5-1
J gene: TRBJ1-5
CDR3 DNA: TGCGCCAGCAGCTTGGGCCCCCGAGACAATCAGCCCCAGCATTTT
CDR3 protein: CASSLGPRDNQPQHF

clone size: .
D gene: .
CDR3 length: 14
V gene: TRBV5-6
J gene: TRBJ2-7
CDR3 DNA: TGTGCCAGCAGCTTGGGGGCCCGGACCTACGAGCAGTACTTC
CDR3 protein: CASSLGARTYEQYF

clone size: .
D gene: .
CDR3 length: 14
V gene: TRBV28
J gene: TRBJ2-5
CDR3 DNA: TGTGCCAGCAGTTTATTAGCTAAACAAGAGACCCAGTACTTC
CDR3 protein: CASSLLAKQETQYF

clone size: few
D gene: TRBD2
CDR3 length: 15
V gene: TRBV2
J gene: TRBJ2-3
CDR3 DNA: TGTGCCAGCAGGGAGAGGACTAGCGGGAGGGGTGAGCAGTATTTT
CDR3 protein: CASRERTSGRGEQYF

clone size: .
D gene: TRBD2
CDR3 length: 18
V gene: TRBV5-4
J gene: TRBJ2-3
CDR3 DNA: TGTGCCAGCAGCACCGGACTAGCGGGGGACTTGGCAACAGATACGCAGTATTTT
CDR3 protein: CASSTGLAGDLATDTQYF

clone size: few
D gene: TRBD1
CDR3 length: 14
V gene: TRBV14
J gene: TRBJ1-2
CDR3 DNA: TGTGCCAGCAGCCAAGGGGGACAGAACTATGGCTACACCTTC
CDR3 protein: CASSQGGQNYGYTF

clone size: few
D gene: .
CDR3 length: 16
V gene: TRBV6-5
J gene: TRBJ2-7
CDR3 DNA: TGTGCCAGCAGTTACACGGTAGCGGAGGGTGTATACGAGCAGTACTTC
CDR3 protein: CASSYTVAEGVYEQYF

clone size: .
D gene: TRBD1
CDR3 length: 12
V gene: TRBV10-3
J gene: TRBJ1-1
CDR3 DNA: TGTGCCATCCGGGACAGGGGGGCTGAAGCTTTCTTT
CDR3 protein: CAIRDRGAEAFF

clone size: .
D gene: TRBD1
CDR3 length: 15
V gene: TRBV7-8
J gene: TRBJ1-4
CDR3 DNA: TGTGCCAGCAGCTTAGTAGGACAGGGTAATGAAAAACTGTTTTTT
CDR3 protein: CASSLVGQGNEKLFF

clone size: .
D gene: .
CDR3 length: 14
V gene: TRBV4-1
J gene: TRBJ2-1
CDR3 DNA: TGCGCCAGCAGCCAAGATGCCCGAGGGGGTGAGCAGTTCTTC
CDR3 protein: CASSQDARGGEQFF

clone size: .
D gene: .
CDR3 length: 12
V gene: TRBV21-1
J gene: TRBJ2-2
CDR3 DNA: TGTGCCACTCGGGGGGATGCCGGGGAGCTGTTTTTT
CDR3 protein: CATRGDAGELFF

clone size: .
D gene: TRBD1
CDR3 length: 13
V gene: TRBV6-1
J gene: TRBJ1-1
CDR3 DNA: TGTGCCAGCAGGGGACAGCTGAACACTGAAGCTTTCTTT
CDR3 protein: CASRGQLNTEAFF

clone size: few
D gene: .
CDR3 length: 13
V gene: TRBV5-4
J gene: TRBJ1-1
CDR3 DNA: TGTGCCAGCAGCTTTCGGGTCGGCACTGAAGCTTTCTTT
CDR3 protein: CASSFRVGTEAFF

clone size: few
D gene: .
CDR3 length: 16
V gene: TRBV6-1
J gene: TRBJ1-1
CDR3 DNA: TGTGCCAGCAGTGAAGAGAACAGGTTAATGAACACTGAAGCTTTCTTT
CDR3 protein: CASSEENRLMNTEAFF

clone size: few
D gene: .
CDR3 length: 14
V gene: TRBV5-1
J gene: TRBJ2-5
CDR3 DNA: TGCGCCAGCAGCTTGCCCACGGGTGTTCGGACCCAGTACTTC
CDR3 protein: CASSLPTGVRTQYF

clone size: .
D gene: TRBD1
CDR3 length: 13
V gene: TRBV29-1
J gene: TRBJ1-2
CDR3 DNA: TGCAGCGTTGACCCTAGACAGGGCAATGGCTACACCTTC
CDR3 protein: CSVDPRQGNGYTF

clone size: few
D gene: TRBD2
CDR3 length: 15
V gene: TRBV6-1
J gene: TRBJ2-5
CDR3 DNA: TGTGCCAGCAGTGGGACTAGGGACTTCCAAGAGACCCAGTACTTC
CDR3 protein: CASSGTRDFQETQYF

clone size: few
D gene: .
CDR3 length: 14
V gene: TRBV18
J gene: TRBJ2-7
CDR3 DNA: TGTGCCAGCTCACCGGGGGGTAATTCCTACGAGCAGTACTTC
CDR3 protein: CASSPGGNSYEQYF

clone size: .
D gene: .
CDR3 length: 13
V gene: TRBV30
J gene: TRBJ1-1
CDR3 DNA: TGTGCCTGGATCTCGGACAGCTACACTGAAGCTTTCTTT
CDR3 protein: CAWISDSYTEAFF

clone size: .
D gene: .
CDR3 length: 16
V gene: TRBV30
J gene: TRBJ1-4
CDR3 DNA: TGTGCCTGGAGTGGGGCAGGACTGGCAACTAATGAAAAACTGTTTTTT
CDR3 protein: CAWSGAGLATNEKLFF

clone size: .
D gene: TRBD1
CDR3 length: 15
V gene: TRBV11-2
J gene: TRBJ1-2
CDR3 DNA: TGTGCCAGCAGCTTAGTAGGGACAGGGTTCGGTGGCTACACCTTC
CDR3 protein: CASSLVGTGFGGYTF

clone size: .
D gene: .
CDR3 length: 15
V gene: TRBV10-1
J gene: TRBJ2-1
CDR3 DNA: TGCGCCAGCAGTGCCATTGACCCTCCCGGGAATGAGCAGTTCTTC
CDR3 protein: CASSAIDPPGNEQFF

clone size: once
D gene: TRBD2
CDR3 length: 11
V gene: TRBV12-5
J gene: TRBJ2-1
CDR3 DNA: TGTGCTAGTGGTATGACTAGCGGGGGGTTCTTC
CDR3 protein: CASGMTSGGFF

clone size: .
D gene: .
CDR3 length: 13
V gene: TRBV7-6
J gene: TRBJ1-6
CDR3 DNA: TGTGCCAGCAGCTTACATCACCGGTCACCCCTCCACTTT
CDR3 protein: CASSLHHRSPLHF

clone size: .
D gene: .
CDR3 length: 19
V gene: TRBV9
J gene: TRBJ2-1
CDR3 DNA: TGTGCCAGCAGCGCACTACCCTCAGGTGCGGGGAGAGACTACAATGAGCAGTTCTTC
CDR3 protein: CASSALPSGAGRDYNEQFF

clone size: .
D gene: .
CDR3 length: 16
V gene: TRBV6-5
J gene: TRBJ1-2
CDR3 DNA: TGTGCCAGCAGTTACCGGCGTTGGCGACTAAACTATGGCTACACCTTC
CDR3 protein: CASSYRRWRLNYGYTF

clone size: .
D gene: TRBD1
CDR3 length: 14
V gene: TRBV13
J gene: TRBJ1-1
CDR3 DNA: TGTGCCAGCAGTCCGACAGGGGGAAACACTGAAGCTTTCTTT
CDR3 protein: CASSPTGGNTEAFF

clone size: .
D gene: TRBD1
CDR3 length: 15
V gene: TRBV28
J gene: TRBJ1-1
CDR3 DNA: TGTGCCAGCAGTTTAGTAGCAGGGGGCGGAGGGGCGGCTTTCTTT
CDR3 protein: CASSLVAGGGGAAFF

clone size: few
D gene: .
CDR3 length: 16
V gene: TRBV7-2
J gene: TRBJ1-1
CDR3 DNA: TGTGCCAGCAGCTTAGATGGGGCAGACTGGAACACTGAAGCTTTCTTT
CDR3 protein: CASSLDGADWNTEAFF

clone size: .
D gene: .
CDR3 length: 18
V gene: TRBV7-9
J gene: TRBJ1-1
CDR3 DNA: .
CDR3 protein: CSSSSYPCLQGRNTEAFF

clone size: .
D gene: TRBD1
CDR3 length: 13
V gene: TRBV27
J gene: TRBJ1-1
CDR3 DNA: TGTGCCAGCAGCCCAAATCAGGGGGGAAGAGCTTTCTTT
CDR3 protein: CASSPNQGGRAFF

clone size: .
D gene: TRBD1
CDR3 length: 13
V gene: TRBV30
J gene: TRBJ1-1
CDR3 DNA: TGTGCCTGGAGTCGAGACAGGGGAGCTGAAGCTTTCTTT
CDR3 protein: CAWSRDRGAEAFF

clone size: .
D gene: TRBD1
CDR3 length: 14
V gene: TRBV4-1
J gene: TRBJ2-7
CDR3 DNA: TGCGCCAGCAGCTACCGGACAGGATTCTACGAGCAGTACTTC
CDR3 protein: CASSYRTGFYEQYF

clone size: .
D gene: TRBD2
CDR3 length: 16
V gene: TRBV4-1
J gene: TRBJ2-7
CDR3 DNA: TGCGCCAGCAGTGAGGGGATAGCGGGGGGACAGGACGAGCAGTACTTC
CDR3 protein: CASSEGIAGGQDEQYF

clone size: few
D gene: .
CDR3 length: 14
V gene: TRBV29-1
J gene: TRBJ1-1
CDR3 DNA: TGCAGCGTTGGGGAAACAGGGTTGAACACTGAAGCTTTCTTT
CDR3 protein: CSVGETGLNTEAFF

clone size: .
D gene: .
CDR3 length: 14
V gene: TRBV2
J gene: TRBJ1-6
CDR3 DNA: TGTGCCAGCAGTGCAGGGATGGGCAATTCACCCCTCCACTTT
CDR3 protein: CASSAGMGNSPLHF

clone size: .
D gene: .
CDR3 length: 12
V gene: TRBV18
J gene: TRBJ1-1
CDR3 DNA: TGTGCCAGCTCATCCTGGAACACTGAAGCTTTCTTT
CDR3 protein: CASSSWNTEAFF

clone size: few
D gene: .
CDR3 length: 16
V gene: TRBV9
J gene: TRBJ2-3
CDR3 DNA: TGTGCCAGCAGCGTAGAGGAAGGACTAAGGGCAGATACGCAGTATTTT
CDR3 protein: CASSVEEGLRADTQYF

clone size: few
D gene: .
CDR3 length: 13
V gene: TRBV19
J gene: TRBJ1-2
CDR3 DNA: TGTGCCAGTAGTATCTCGACACCCTATGGCTACACCTTC
CDR3 protein: CASSISTPYGYTF

clone size: .
D gene: .
CDR3 length: 17
V gene: TRBV7-6
J gene: TRBJ2-7
CDR3 DNA: TGTGCCAGCAGCTTAGCCTACGTAGCGGCCCGCTCCTACGAGCAGTACTTC
CDR3 protein: CASSLAYVAARSYEQYF